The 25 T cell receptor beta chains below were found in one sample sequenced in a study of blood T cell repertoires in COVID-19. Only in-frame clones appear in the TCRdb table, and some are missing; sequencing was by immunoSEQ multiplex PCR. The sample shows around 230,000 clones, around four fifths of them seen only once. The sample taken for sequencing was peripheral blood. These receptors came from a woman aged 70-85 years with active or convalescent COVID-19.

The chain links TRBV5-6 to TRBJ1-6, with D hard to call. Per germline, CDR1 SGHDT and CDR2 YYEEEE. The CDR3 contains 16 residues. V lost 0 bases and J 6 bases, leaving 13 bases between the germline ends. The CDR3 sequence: CASSLGWAVSNSPLHF. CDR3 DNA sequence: TGTGCCAGCAGCTTGGGGTGGGCAGTGTCTAATTCACCCCTCCACTTT.

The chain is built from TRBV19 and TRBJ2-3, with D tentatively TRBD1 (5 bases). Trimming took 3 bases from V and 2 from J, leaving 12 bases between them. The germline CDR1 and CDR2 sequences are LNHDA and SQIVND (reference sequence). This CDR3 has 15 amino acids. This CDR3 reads CASSIRQGDTDTQYF. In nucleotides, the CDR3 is TGTGCCAGTAGTATCCGACAAGGGGACACAGATACGCAGTATTTT.

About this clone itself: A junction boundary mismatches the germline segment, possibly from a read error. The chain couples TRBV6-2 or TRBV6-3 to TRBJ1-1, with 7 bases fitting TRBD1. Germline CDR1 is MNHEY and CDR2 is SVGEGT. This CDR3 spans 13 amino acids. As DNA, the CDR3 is TGTGCCGGCAGTTGGAACAGGGGAACTGAAGCTTTCTTT. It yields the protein CAGSWNRGTEAFF.

CDR3 sequence (DNA): TGCAGCAGCCGGGACAGCTCCTACAATGAGCAGTTCTTC. Protein sequence: CSSRDSSYNEQFF. This sequence joins TRBV29-1 and TRBJ2-1; TRBD1 agrees at 7 bases. Trimming at V came to 8 bases and at J to 0 bases, leaving 4 bases not matched to a gene. Germline V gene data show CDR1 as SQVTM and CDR2 as ANQGSEA. The CDR3 is 13 amino acids.

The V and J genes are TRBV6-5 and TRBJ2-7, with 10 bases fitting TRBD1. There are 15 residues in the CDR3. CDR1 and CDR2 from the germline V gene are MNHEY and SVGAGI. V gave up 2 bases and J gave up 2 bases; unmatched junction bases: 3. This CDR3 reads CASSYLGTGAYEQYF. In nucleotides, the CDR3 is TGTGCCAGCAGTTACCTCGGGACAGGGGCCTACGAGCAGTACTTC.

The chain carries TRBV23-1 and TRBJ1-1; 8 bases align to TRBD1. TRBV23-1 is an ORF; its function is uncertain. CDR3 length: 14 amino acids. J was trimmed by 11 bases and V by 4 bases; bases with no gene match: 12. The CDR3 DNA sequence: TGCGCCAGCAGTCTACAGGACAGGGAAGGTGGGGCTTTCTTT. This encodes CASSLQDREGGAFF.

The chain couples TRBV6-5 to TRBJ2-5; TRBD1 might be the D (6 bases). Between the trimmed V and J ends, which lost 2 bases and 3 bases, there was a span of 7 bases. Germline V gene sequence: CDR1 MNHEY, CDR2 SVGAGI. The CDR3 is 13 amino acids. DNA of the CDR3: TGTGCCAGCAGTTACGCAGGGGAAGAGACCCAGTACTTC. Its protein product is CASSYAGEETQYF.

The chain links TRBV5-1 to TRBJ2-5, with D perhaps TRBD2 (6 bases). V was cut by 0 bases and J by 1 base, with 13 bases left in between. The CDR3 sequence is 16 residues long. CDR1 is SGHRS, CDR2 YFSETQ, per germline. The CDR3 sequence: CASSLVWGDSQETQYF. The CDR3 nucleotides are TGCGCCAGCAGCTTGGTTTGGGGGGACTCCCAAGAGACCCAGTACTTC.

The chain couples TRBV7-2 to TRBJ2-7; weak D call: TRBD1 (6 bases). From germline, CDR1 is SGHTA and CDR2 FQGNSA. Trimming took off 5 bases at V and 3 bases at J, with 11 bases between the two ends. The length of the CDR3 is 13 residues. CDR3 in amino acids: CASSRLTGYEQYF. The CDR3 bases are TGTGCCAGCAGCCGATTGACAGGCTACGAGCAGTACTTC. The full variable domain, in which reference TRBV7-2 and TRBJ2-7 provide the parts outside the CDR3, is GAGVSQSPSNKVTEKGKDVELRCDPISGHTALYWYRQSLGQGLEFLIYFQGNSAPDKSGLPSDRFSAERTGGSVSTLTIQRTQQEDSAVYLCASSRLTGYEQYFGPGTRLTVT.

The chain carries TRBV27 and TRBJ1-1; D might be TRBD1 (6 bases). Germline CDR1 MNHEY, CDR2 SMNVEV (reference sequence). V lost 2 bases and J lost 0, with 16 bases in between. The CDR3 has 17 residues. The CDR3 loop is CASSLQAHRALNTEAFF. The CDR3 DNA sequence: TGTGCCAGCAGTTTACAGGCTCACAGGGCTTTGAACACTGAAGCTTTCTTT.

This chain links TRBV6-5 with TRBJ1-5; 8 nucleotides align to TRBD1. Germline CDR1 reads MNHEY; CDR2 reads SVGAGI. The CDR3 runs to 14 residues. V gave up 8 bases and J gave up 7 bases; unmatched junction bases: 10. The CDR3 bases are TGTGCCAGCGGGGGTCAGGGGGCATGGCAGCCCCAGCATTTT. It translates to CASGGQGAWQPQHF.

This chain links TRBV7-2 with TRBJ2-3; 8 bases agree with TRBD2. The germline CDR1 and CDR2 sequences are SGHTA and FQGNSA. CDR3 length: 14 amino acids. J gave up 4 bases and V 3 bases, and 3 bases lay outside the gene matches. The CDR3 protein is CASSFGGAADTQYF. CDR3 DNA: TGTGCCAGCAGCTTCGGGGGGGCCGCAGATACGCAGTATTTT.

The CDR3 reads CASSFTLAGTTDTQYF. CDR3 DNA sequence: TGTGCCAGTAGTTTCACCTTAGCGGGGACCACAGATACGCAGTATTTT. The chain uses TRBV19 and TRBJ2-3, with 8 nucleotides matching TRBD2. J gave up 2 bases and V 5 bases, and 9 bases lay outside the gene matches. Germline-derived CDR1 and CDR2 are LNHDA and SQIVND (reference sequence). This CDR3 spans 16 amino acids.

The CDR3 here is CASTSGGPDTQYF. The CDR3 nucleotides are TGTGCCAGCACCTCAGGGGGGCCGGATACGCAGTATTTT. The V call is TRBV12-3 or TRBV12-4, the J call TRBJ2-3; D possibly corresponds to TRBD1 (7 bases). There are 13 residues in the CDR3. Trimming shortened V by 7 bases and J by 6 bases, and 14 bases separated the two germline ends.

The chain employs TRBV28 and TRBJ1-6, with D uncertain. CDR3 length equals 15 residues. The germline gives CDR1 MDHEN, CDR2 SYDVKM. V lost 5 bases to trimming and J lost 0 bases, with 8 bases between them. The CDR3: CASSGGSSYNSPLHF. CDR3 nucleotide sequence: TGTGCCAGCAGTGGAGGGAGCTCCTATAATTCACCCCTCCACTTT.

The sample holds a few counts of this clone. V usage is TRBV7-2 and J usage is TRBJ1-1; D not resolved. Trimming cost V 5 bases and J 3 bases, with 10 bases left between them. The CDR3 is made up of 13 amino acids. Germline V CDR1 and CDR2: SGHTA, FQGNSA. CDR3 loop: CASSPHTDTEAFF. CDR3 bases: TGTGCCAGCAGCCCTCATACGGACACTGAAGCTTTCTTT.

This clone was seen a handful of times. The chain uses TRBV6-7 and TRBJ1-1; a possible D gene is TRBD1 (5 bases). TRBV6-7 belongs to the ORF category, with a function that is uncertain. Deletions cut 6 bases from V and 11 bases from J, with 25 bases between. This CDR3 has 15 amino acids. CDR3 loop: CASRYEFGHPLIAFF. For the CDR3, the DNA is TGTGCCAGCAGGTACGAATTCGGACACCCCTTGATTGCTTTCTTT.

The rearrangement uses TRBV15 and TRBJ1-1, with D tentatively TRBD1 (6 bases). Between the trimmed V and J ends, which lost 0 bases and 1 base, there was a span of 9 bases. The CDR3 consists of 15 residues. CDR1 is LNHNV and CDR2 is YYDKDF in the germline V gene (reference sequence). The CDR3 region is CATSRDPGANTEAFF. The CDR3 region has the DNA TGTGCCACCAGCAGAGATCCAGGGGCGAACACTGAAGCTTTCTTT. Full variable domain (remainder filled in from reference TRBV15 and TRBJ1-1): DAMVIQNPRYQVTQFGKPVTLSCSQTLNHNVMYWYQQKSSQAPKLLFHYYDKDFNNEADTPDNFQSRRPNTSFCFLDIRSPGLGDTAMYLCATSRDPGANTEAFFGQGTRLTVV.

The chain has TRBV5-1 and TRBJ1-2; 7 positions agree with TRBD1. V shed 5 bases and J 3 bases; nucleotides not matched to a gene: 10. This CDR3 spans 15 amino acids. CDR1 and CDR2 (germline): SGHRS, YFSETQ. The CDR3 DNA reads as TGCGCCAGCAGTATCACCAGGGGGGACGACTATGGCTACACCTTC. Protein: CASSITRGDDYGYTF.

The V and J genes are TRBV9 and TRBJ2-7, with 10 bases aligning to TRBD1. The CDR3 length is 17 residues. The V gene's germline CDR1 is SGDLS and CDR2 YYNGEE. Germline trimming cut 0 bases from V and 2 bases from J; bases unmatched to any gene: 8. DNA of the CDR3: TGTGCCAGCAGCGTAGGGATCGGGACAGGGGTAACCTACGAGCAGTACTTC. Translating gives CASSVGIGTGVTYEQYF.

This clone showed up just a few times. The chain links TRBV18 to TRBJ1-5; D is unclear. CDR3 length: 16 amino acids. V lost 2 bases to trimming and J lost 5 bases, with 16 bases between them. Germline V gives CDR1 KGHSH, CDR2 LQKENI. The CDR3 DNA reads TGTGCCAGCTCACCAAAGAGGGATCTCCGGGATCAGCCCCAGCATTTT. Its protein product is CASSPKRDLRDQPQHF.

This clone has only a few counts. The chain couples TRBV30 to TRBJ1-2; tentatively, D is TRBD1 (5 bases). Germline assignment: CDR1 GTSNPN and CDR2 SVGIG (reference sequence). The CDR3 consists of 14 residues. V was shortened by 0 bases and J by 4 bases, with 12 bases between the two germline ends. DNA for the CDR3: TGTGCCTGGAGTGTACTCGCAGGGTCCTATGGCTACACCTTC. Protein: CAWSVLAGSYGYTF.

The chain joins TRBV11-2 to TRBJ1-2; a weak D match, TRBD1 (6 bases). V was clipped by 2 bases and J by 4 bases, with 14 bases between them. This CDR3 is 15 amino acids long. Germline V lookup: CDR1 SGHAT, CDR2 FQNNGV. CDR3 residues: CASSLTRGAGYGYTF. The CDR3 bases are TGTGCCAGCAGCTTAACCAGGGGCGCTGGCTATGGCTACACCTTC. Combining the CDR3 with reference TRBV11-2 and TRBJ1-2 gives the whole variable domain EAGVAQSPRYKIIEKRQSVAFWCNPISGHATLYWYQQILGQGPKLLIQFQNNGVVDDSQLPKDRFSAERLKGVDSTLKIQPAKLEDSAVYLCASSLTRGAGYGYTFGSGTRLTVV.

CDR3 coding DNA: TGTGCCAGCAGCCCCCAGGGGGGCGATCAGTACTTC. Amino acid sequence: CASSPQGGDQYF. The V gene is TRBV2, the J gene TRBJ2-4; possibly TRBD1 for D (7 bases). The CDR3 is 12 amino acids. Between the trimmed V and J ends, which lost 6 bases and 12 bases, there was a span of 15 bases. The germline V gene encodes CDR1 SNHLY and CDR2 FYNNEI.

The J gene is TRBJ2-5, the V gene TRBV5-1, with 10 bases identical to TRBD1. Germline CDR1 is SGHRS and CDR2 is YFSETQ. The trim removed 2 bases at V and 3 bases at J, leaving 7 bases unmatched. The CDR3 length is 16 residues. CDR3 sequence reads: CASSFWGQGTEETQYF. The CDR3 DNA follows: TGCGCCAGCAGCTTTTGGGGACAGGGGACAGAAGAGACCCAGTACTTC.